This T cell receptor beta chain was obtained from a study of T-cell reconstitution after alpha-beta-depleted transplantation in children (dated by TCRdb to 2016 to 2018). For the study in its entirety: The study quantitatively tracked T-cell immune reconstitution after TCRalphabeta/CD19-depleted allogeneic hematopoietic cell transplantation in children using TCR repertoire profiling.

The library was generated by PCR. The sequencer listed for this sample is Illumina HiSeq 2500. Molecular barcoding was employed in the preparation of TCR libraries, with unique molecular identifiers being used to normalize TCRbeta repertoire quantification. TCRdb trimmed the raw reads at Q25, called clones with MiXCR and kept productive beta chains. Each record represents a unique CDR3 protein, reported with the most common genes and DNA among its rows. The sample data list 670,000 or so distinct CDR3 sequences, and around 12% of these were observed just once. The biggest ten clones account for roughly 0.77% of the sample. The treatment or condition label, as the study defines it: allogeneic hematopoietic cell transplantation with graft depleted of TCRalphabeta T cells and CD19 B cells. TCRalphabeta/CD19-depleted allogeneic hematopoietic cell grafts were given to the transplant recipients, all of whom were children.

The germline V gene supplies CDR1 SGHVS and CDR2 FNYEAQ. The CDR3 goes from the cysteine to the phenylalanine over 11 residues. Only the CDR3 part of the read is kept: 33 bases, read in frame from the first base. The V end loses 6 bases and the J end loses 7 bases, and a stretch of 7 bases separates them. Broad study findings and their caveats: Over the following months the frequencies of hyperexpanded clones went down, and after one year T-cell counts and TCRbeta diversity were mostly credited to newly produced T cells. About two months after transplant, the apparently early recovery of alphabetaT-cell counts reportedly depended on just several hundred clones that had expanded rapidly and came from non-depleted graft cells. In some patients, the high TCRbeta diversity seen at day 60 was put down to recipient T cells and intrathymic progenitors that had survived conditioning.

Only a few counts were recorded for this clonotype. Its target antigen remains unknown. One base away there is no much larger clone; base qualities are not given. The rearrangement combines TRBV7-6 with TRBJ2-1; the D gene is not confidently resolved. The source was PBMCs, collected before TCRalphabeta/CD19-depleted stem cell transplant. The TCR comes from a girl aged 2-10 years with congenital amegakaryocytic thrombocytopenia, due to receive a stem cell transplant. This receptor carries the CDR3 CASRGNNEQFF. At the DNA level, the sequence is TGTGCCAGCAGGGGTAATAATGAGCAGTTCTTC.